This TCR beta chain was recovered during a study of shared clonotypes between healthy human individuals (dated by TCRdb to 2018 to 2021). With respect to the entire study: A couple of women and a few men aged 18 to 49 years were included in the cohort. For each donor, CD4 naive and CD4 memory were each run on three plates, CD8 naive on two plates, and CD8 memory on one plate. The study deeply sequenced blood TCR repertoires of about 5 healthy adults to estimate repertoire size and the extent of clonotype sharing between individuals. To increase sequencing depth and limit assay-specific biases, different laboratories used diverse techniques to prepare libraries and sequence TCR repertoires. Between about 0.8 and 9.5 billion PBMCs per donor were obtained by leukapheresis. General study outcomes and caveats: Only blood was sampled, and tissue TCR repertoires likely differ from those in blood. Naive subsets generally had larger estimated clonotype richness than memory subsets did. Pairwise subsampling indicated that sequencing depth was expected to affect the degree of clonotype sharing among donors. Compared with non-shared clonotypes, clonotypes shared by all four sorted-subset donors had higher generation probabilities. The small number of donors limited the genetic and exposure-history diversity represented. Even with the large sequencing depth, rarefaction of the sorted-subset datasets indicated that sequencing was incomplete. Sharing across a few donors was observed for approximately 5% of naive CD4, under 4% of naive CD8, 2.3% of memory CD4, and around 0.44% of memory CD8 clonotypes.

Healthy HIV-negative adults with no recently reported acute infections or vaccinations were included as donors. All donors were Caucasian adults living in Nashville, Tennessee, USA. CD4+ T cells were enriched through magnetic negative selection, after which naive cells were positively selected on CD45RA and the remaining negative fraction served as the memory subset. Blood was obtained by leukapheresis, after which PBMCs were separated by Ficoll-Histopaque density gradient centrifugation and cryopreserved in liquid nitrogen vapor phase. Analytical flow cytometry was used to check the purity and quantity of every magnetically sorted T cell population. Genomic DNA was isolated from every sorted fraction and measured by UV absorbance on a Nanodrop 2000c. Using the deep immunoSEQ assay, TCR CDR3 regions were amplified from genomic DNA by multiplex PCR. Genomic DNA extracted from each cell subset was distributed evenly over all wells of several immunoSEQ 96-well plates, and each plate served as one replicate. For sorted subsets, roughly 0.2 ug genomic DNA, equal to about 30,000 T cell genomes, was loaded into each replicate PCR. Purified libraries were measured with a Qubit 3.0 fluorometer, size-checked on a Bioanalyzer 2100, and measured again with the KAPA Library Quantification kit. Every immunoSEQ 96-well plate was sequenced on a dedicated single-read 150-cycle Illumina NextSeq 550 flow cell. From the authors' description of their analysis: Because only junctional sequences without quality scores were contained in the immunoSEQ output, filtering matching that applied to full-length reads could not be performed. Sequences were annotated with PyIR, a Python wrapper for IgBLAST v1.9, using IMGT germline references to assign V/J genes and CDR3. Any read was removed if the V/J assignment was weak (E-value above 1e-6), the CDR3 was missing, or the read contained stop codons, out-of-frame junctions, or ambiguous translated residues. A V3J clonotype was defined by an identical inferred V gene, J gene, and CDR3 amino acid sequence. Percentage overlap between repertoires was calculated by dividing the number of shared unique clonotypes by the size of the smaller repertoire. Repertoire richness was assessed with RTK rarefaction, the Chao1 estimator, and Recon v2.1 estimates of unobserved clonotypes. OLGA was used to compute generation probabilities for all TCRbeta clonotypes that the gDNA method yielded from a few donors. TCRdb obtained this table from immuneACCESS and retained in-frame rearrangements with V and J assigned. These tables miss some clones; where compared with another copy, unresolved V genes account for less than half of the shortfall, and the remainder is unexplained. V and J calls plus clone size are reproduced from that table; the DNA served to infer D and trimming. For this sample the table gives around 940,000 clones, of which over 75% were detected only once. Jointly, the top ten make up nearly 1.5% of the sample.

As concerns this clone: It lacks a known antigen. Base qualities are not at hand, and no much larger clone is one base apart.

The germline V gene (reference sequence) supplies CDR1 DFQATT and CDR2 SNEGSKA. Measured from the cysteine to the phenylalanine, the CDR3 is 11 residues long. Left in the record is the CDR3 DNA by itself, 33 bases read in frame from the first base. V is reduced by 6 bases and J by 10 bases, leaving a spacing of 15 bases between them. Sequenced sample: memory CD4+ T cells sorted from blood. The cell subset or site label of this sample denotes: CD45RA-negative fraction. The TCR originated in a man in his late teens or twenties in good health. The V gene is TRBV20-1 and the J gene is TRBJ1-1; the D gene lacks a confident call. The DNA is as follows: TGCAGTGCCGCCCGGCCGCTGGGAGCTTTCTTT. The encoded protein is CSAARPLGAFF.